These 24 T cell receptor beta chains originate from one sample sequenced in a study of shared clonotypes between healthy human individuals. Assay: immunoSEQ multiplex PCR; the TCRdb copy retains only in-frame clones and omits some. The repertoire holds more than 2,000,000 clones, with approximately 92% as singletons. Input material: naive CD4+ T cells sorted from blood. Subset specified: CD45RA+ positively selected. The receptor source for this set is a young man in good health.

V is TRBV28 and J is TRBJ2-7; perhaps D is TRBD1 or TRBD2 (5 bases each). Germline V gives CDR1 MDHEN, CDR2 SYDVKM. V dropped 5 bases and J dropped 0 bases, with 20 bases sitting between them. The CDR3 consists of 17 residues. The CDR3 coding sequence is TGTGCCAGCAGTCGTCCCGGGACGGGTTCCAGCTCCTACGAGCAGTACTTC. Protein product: CASSRPGTGSSSYEQYF.

The chain combines TRBV9 with TRBJ2-3; possible D gene TRBD2, 6 bases. Germline loops: CDR1 SGDLS, CDR2 YYNGEE. There are 15 residues in the CDR3. Between the trimmed V and J ends, which lost 4 bases and 1 base, there was a span of 13 bases. This CDR3 reads CASSPRRDGTDTQYF. The CDR3 nucleotides are TGTGCCAGCAGCCCTCGGCGGGACGGCACAGATACGCAGTATTTT.

The V call is TRBV14, the J call TRBJ2-3; 7 nucleotides line up with TRBD2. CDR1 and CDR2 from the germline V gene are SGHDN and FVKESK. This CDR3 is 18 amino acids long. Trimming removed 3 bases from V and 4 bases from J; junction bases left unmatched: 16. The CDR3 coding sequence is TGTGCCAGCAGCCACCCCGCGGGAGTAGGATCGAATCCAGATACGCAGTATTTT. It specifies CASSHPAGVGSNPDTQYF.

This clone was picked up one time. The chain combines TRBV2 with TRBJ2-2; tentatively, D is TRBD2 (6 bases). This CDR3 has 14 amino acids. Deletions cut 4 bases from V and 1 base from J, with 7 bases between. The germline CDR1 and CDR2 sequences are SNHLY and FYNNEI. This CDR3 reads CASSGGLNTGELFF. The CDR3 region has the DNA TGTGCCAGCAGTGGGGGACTGAACACCGGGGAGCTGTTTTTT.

V usage is TRBV19 and J usage is TRBJ2-7; D remains unclear. Germline CDR1 LNHDA, CDR2 SQIVND (reference sequence). The V gene lost 11 bases and the J gene lost 6 bases, with 11 bases spanning the gap. This CDR3 comprises 10 residues. DNA for the CDR3: TGTGCCTCCGGCCTTAGCGAGCAGTACTTC. Translation: CASGLSEQYF.

The V gene is TRBV25-1, the J gene TRBJ1-2, with D perhaps matching TRBD1 (6 bases). Looked up from germline, CDR1 is MGHDK and CDR2 is SYGVNS. The CDR3 runs to 12 residues. Trimming removed 3 bases at V and 8 bases at J, with 10 bases between. Here the CDR3 DNA reads TGTGCCAGCAGTGAGAGTAGGGGGGGCTACACCTTC. It translates to CASSESRGGYTF.

This clone was counted once. The V gene is TRBV14, the J gene TRBJ1-2; 10 positions match TRBD1. The germline CDR1 and CDR2 sequences are SGHDN and FVKESK. V lost 2 bases to trimming and J lost 7 bases; unmatched junction nucleotides: 13. The CDR3 is 17 residues long. The CDR3 protein is CASSQPGGDRGPSGYTF. CDR3 in DNA: TGTGCCAGCAGCCAACCTGGGGGGGACAGGGGCCCCAGTGGCTACACCTTC.

The rearrangement joins TRBV10-1 to TRBJ2-1; TRBD2 aligns across 11 bases. Trimming at V came to 2 bases and at J to 4 bases, leaving 10 bases not matched to a gene. The length of the CDR3 is 18 residues. CDR1 is WNHNN, CDR2 SYGVQD, per germline (reference sequence). DNA for the CDR3: TGCGCCAGCAGTGAGACCGGGACTAGCGGTCGGATTTACAATGAGCAGTTCTTC. It translates to CASSETGTSGRIYNEQFF.

The chain employs TRBV2 and TRBJ2-5, with unresolved D. Trimming removed 4 bases from V and 5 bases from J, with 5 bases in between. The CDR3 is 11 amino acids. The germline CDR1 and CDR2 sequences are SNHLY and FYNNEI. Here the CDR3 DNA reads TGTGCCAGCAGTGTCTGGGAGACCCAGTACTTC. It translates to CASSVWETQYF.

V gene TRBV5-8 combines with J gene TRBJ1-6; D is unclear. The germline gives CDR1 SGHTS, CDR2 YDEGEE. V gave up 0 bases and J gave up 8 bases, with 12 bases separating them. This CDR3 has 15 amino acids. Written as DNA, the CDR3 is TGTGCCAGCAGCTTGGTCTTTGGCCATGATTCACCCCTCCACTTT. It yields the protein CASSLVFGHDSPLHF.

The CDR3 DNA reads as TGCGCCAGCAGCTTGGGACACAATGAGCAGTTCTTC. Amino acids: CASSLGHNEQFF. J is TRBJ2-1 and V is TRBV5-1; D not resolved. V lost 0 bases and J 5 bases, leaving 3 bases between the germline ends. The CDR3 is 12 residues long. CDR1 and CDR2 (germline): SGHRS, YFSETQ.

Comment on this clone: The sample contains more than one DNA sequence encoding this CDR3. The chain has TRBV7-2 and TRBJ1-2; no reliable D call. V was trimmed by 1 base and J by 5 bases, leaving 8 bases between them. CDR3 length equals 13 residues. CDR1 and CDR2 from the germline V gene are SGHTA and FQGNSA. CDR3 DNA sequence: TGTGCCAGCAGCTTAGATCGTGGATATGGCTACACCTTC. Its translation is CASSLDRGYGYTF. Full variable domain (rest looked up from reference TRBV7-2 and TRBJ1-2): GAGVSQSPSNKVTEKGKDVELRCDPISGHTALYWYRQSLGQGLEFLIYFQGNSAPDKSGLPSDRFSAERTGGSVSTLTIQRTQQEDSAVYLCASSLDRGYGYTFGSGTRLTVV.

About this clone itself: The same CDR3 also results from other DNA sequences found in this sample. The gene calls are TRBV5-1 and TRBJ1-4; D ambiguous. The CDR3 has 13 residues. V was shortened by 0 bases and J by 5 bases, with 5 bases between the two germline ends. CDR1 and CDR2 (germline): SGHRS, YFSETQ. The DNA of the CDR3 is TGCGCCAGCAGCTTGGGCCCGAATGAAAAACTGTTTTTT. It encodes CASSLGPNEKLFF.

The V call is TRBV29-1, the J call TRBJ2-3; 7 positions agree with TRBD1. V lost 6 bases and J lost 3; bases outside the gene matches: 9. From germline, CDR1 is SQVTM and CDR2 ANQGSEA. The CDR3 has 14 amino acids. In nucleotides, the CDR3 is TGCAGCGTCCTAGCTCCAGGGGGAACAGATACGCAGTATTTT. This encodes CSVLAPGGTDTQYF.

The rearrangement links TRBV18 to TRBJ2-1; D is uncertain. Germline CDR1 KGHSH, CDR2 LQKENI. V gave up 2 bases and J gave up 5 bases, with 13 bases separating them. The CDR3 length is 15 residues. The CDR3 region is CASSPKEPPHNEQFF. The CDR3 coding sequence is TGTGCCAGCTCACCAAAGGAACCCCCTCACAATGAGCAGTTCTTC.

The CDR3 protein is CACTDGNYGYTF. The CDR3 DNA reads as TGTGCCTGTACGGACGGTAACTATGGCTACACCTTC. J is TRBJ1-2 and V is TRBV30; D remains ambiguous. Trimming removed 6 bases from V and 1 base from J, with 9 bases in between. The CDR3 extends over 12 amino acids. Germline values: CDR1 GTSNPN, CDR2 SVGIG (reference sequence).

This clone was seen a few times. This sequence joins TRBV4-3 and TRBJ1-5, with a possible D match to TRBD1 (5 bases). Germline loops: CDR1 LGHNA, CDR2 YSLEER. The germline V and J ends were trimmed by 0 bases and 7 bases, with 22 bases remaining between them. This CDR3 is built from 18 residues. The CDR3 region is CASSQDFGAGGTIQPQHF. CDR3 coding DNA: TGCGCCAGCAGCCAAGACTTTGGGGCCGGGGGGACGATACAGCCCCAGCATTTT.

This chain uses TRBV18 with TRBJ1-1, with TRBD1 identical over 7 bases. CDR1 and CDR2 from the germline V gene are KGHSH and LQKENI. J was trimmed by 8 bases and V by 3 bases; bases with no gene match: 9. CDR3 length: 14 residues. The CDR3 DNA is TGTGCCAGCTCACCCGTGACAGGGAGAGGAGAAGCTTTCTTT. Its translation is CASSPVTGRGEAFF.

V and J are TRBV27 and TRBJ1-2; 11 nucleotides agree with TRBD1. From germline, CDR1 is MNHEY and CDR2 SMNVEV (reference sequence). J lost 7 bases, V lost 2 bases, and 6 bases had no gene match. The CDR3 totals 15 residues. The CDR3 DNA sequence: TGTGCCAGCAGTTTAGGAGGGACAGGGGGTCTTGGCTACACCTTC. Protein sequence: CASSLGGTGGLGYTF.

This chain connects TRBV5-1 to TRBJ2-5, with D maybe TRBD2 (6 bases). V lost 0 bases, J lost 5 bases, and 20 bases lay in between. This CDR3 is built from 17 residues. The germline V gene encodes CDR1 SGHRS and CDR2 YFSETQ. The CDR3 DNA is TGCGCCAGCAGCTTGGCCGGGGTAGCGGCACCCGGGGAGACCCAGTACTTC. Its translation is CASSLAGVAAPGETQYF.

The rearrangement joins TRBV7-9 to TRBJ2-1; 9 positions match TRBD1. Germline-derived CDR1 and CDR2 are SEHNR and FQNEAQ (reference sequence). J gave up 6 bases and V 0 bases, and 12 bases lay outside the gene matches. This CDR3 region has 18 residues. The CDR3 coding sequence is TGTGCCAGCAGCTTAGCCTTGGGACAGGGTCTGGGTCGCAATGAGCAGTTCTTC. Translation: CASSLALGQGLGRNEQFF.

The chain employs TRBV6-6 and TRBJ1-2; 9 nucleotides agree with TRBD1. V dropped 8 bases and J dropped 6; count of bases not matched to a gene: 13. Germline CDR1 reads MNHNY; CDR2 reads SVGAGI (reference sequence). This CDR3 is 15 amino acids long. The CDR3: CASRFTPGQGDGYTF. CDR3 coding DNA: TGTGCCAGCCGGTTTACACCGGGACAGGGTGATGGCTACACCTTC.

The V call is TRBV25-1, the J call TRBJ1-1; perhaps TRBD1 as D (5 bases). Deletions cut 3 bases from V and 6 bases from J, with 11 bases between. The CDR3 runs to 13 residues. Germline loops: CDR1 MGHDK, CDR2 SYGVNS. For the CDR3, the DNA is TGTGCCAGCAGTGAGCAGGGTTCCGCTGAAGCTTTCTTT. This sequence encodes CASSEQGSAEAFF.

This clone was seen a handful of times. The chain joins TRBV30 to TRBJ1-4, with 8 nucleotides matching TRBD1. This CDR3 is built from 13 residues. Germline CDR1 and CDR2: GTSNPN and SVGIG (reference sequence). Unmatched junction bases numbered 7, after V lost 4 bases and J lost 9 bases. The CDR3 reads CAWTGGQAQKLFF. The DNA for the CDR3 is TGTGCCTGGACCGGGGGACAGGCTCAAAAACTGTTTTTT.